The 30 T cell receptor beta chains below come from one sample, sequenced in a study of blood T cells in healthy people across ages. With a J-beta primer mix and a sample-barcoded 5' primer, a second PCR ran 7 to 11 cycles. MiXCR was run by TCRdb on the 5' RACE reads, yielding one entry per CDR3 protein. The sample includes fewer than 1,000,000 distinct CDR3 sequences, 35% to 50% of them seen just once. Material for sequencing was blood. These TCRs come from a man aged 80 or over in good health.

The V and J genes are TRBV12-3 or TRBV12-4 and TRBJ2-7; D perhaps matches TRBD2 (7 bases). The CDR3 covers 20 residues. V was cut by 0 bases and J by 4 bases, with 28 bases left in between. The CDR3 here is CASSLAGHEGPAGRRYEQYF. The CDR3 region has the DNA TGTGCCAGCAGTTTAGCGGGACATGAAGGACCAGCGGGAAGGAGGTACGAGCAGTACTTC.

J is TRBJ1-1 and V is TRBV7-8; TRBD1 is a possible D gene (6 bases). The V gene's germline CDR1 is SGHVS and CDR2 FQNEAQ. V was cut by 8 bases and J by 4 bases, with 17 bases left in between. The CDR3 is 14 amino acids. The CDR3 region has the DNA TGTGCCAGCCAGCCGGGGGCGGTGGGCACTGAAGCTTTCTTT. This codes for CASQPGAVGTEAFF.

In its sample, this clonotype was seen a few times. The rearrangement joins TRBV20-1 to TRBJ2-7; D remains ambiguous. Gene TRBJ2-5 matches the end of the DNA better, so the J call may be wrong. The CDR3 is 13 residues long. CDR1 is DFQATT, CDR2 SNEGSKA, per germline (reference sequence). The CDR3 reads CSAIQFDKETQYF. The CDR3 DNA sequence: TGCAGTGCTATTCAGTTTGACAAGGAGACCCAGTACTTC.

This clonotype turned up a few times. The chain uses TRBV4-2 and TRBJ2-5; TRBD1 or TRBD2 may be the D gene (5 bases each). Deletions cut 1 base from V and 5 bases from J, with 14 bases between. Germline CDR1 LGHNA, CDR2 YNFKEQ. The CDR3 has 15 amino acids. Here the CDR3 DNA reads TGTGCCAGCAGCCAAGGGACCAGCGAGGGGGAGACCCAGTACTTC. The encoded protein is CASSQGTSEGETQYF.

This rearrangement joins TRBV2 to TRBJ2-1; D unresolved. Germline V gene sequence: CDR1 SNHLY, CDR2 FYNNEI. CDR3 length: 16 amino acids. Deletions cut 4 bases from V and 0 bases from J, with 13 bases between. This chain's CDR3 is CASSVTLTVSYNEQFF. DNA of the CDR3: TGTGCCAGCAGTGTAACTTTGACTGTCTCCTACAATGAGCAGTTCTTC.

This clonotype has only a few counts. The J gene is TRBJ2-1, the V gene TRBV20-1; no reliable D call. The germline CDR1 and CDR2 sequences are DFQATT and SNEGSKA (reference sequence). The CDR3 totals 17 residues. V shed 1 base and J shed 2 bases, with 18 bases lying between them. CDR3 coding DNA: TGCAGTGCTAGAGTACCTGCCTCCCTGAGTACCTACAATGAGCAGTTCTTC. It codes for CSARVPASLSTYNEQFF.

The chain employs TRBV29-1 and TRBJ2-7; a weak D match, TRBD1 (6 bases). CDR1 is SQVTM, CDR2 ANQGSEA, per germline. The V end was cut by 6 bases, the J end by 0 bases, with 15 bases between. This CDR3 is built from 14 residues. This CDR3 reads CSVVKLDSSYEQYF. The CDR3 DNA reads TGCAGCGTCGTAAAGCTGGACAGCTCCTACGAGCAGTACTTC.

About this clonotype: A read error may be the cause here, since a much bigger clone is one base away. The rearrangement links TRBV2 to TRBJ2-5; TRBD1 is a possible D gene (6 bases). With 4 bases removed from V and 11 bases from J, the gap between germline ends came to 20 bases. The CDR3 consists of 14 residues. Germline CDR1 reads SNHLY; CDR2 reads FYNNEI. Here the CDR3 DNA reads TGTGCCAGCAGTGGCCTTGCAGGGGCCAATGAGCAGTACTTC. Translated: CASSGLAGANEQYF.

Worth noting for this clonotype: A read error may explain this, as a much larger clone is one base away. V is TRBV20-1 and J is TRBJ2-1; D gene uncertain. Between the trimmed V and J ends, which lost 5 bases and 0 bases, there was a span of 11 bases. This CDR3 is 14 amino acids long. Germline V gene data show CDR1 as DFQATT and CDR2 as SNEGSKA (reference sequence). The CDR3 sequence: CSAVRVSSYNEQFF. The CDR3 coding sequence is TGCAGTGCTGTCCGAGTGAGCTCCTACAATGAGCAGTTCTTC.

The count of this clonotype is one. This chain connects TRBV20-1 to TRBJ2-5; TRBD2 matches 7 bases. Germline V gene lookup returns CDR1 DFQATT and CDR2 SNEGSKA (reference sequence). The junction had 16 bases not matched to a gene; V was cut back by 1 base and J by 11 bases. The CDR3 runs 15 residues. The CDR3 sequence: CSARAVAGERNEQYF. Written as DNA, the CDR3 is TGCAGTGCTAGAGCGGTAGCGGGCGAACGGAATGAGCAGTACTTC.

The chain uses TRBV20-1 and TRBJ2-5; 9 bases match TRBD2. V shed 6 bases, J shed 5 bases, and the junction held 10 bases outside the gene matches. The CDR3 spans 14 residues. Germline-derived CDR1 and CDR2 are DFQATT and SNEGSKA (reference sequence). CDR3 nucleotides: TGCAGTGCGGGTAGCGGGAGTCTCTTGGAGACCCAGTACTTC. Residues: CSAGSGSLLETQYF.

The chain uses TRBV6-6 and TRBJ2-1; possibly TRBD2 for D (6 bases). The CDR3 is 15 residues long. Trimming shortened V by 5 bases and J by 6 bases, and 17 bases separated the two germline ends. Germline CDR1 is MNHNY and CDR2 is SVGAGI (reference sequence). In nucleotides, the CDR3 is TGTGCCAGCAGTACGCCGAGACTAGGTTTCAATGAGCAGTTCTTC. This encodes CASSTPRLGFNEQFF.

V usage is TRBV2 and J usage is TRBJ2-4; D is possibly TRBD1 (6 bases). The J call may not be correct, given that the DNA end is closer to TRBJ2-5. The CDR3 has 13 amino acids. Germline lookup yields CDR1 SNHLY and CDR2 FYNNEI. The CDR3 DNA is TGTGCCAGCGGGCCTCCAGGGGAAGAGACCCAGTACTTC. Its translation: CASGPPGEETQYF.

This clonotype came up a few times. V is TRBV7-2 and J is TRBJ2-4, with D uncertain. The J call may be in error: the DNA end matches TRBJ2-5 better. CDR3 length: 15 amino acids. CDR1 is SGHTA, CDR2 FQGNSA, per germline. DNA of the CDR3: TGTGCCAGCAGCTTAGTGTGGAACACGGACGAGACCCAGTACTTC. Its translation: CASSLVWNTDETQYF.

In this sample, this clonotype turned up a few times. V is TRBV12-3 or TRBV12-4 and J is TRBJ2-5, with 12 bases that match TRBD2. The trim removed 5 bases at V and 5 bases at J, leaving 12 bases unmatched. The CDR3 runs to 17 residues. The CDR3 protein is CASSPSGTSGPRETQYF. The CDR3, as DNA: TGTGCCAGCAGTCCTAGCGGGACTAGCGGGCCGAGGGAGACCCAGTACTTC.

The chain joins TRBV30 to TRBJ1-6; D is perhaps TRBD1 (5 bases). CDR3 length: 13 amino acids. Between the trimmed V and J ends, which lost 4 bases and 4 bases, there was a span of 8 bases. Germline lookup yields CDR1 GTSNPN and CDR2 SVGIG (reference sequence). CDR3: CAWTGHYNSPLHF. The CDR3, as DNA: TGTGCCTGGACCGGACATTATAATTCACCCCTCCACTTT.

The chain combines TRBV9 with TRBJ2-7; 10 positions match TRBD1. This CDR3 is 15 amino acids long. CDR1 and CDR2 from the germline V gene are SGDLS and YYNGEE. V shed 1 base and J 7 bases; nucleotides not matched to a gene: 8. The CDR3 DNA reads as TGTGCCAGCAGCGTAACCGGGACAGGGGCCAGGGAGCAGTACTTC. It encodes CASSVTGTGAREQYF.

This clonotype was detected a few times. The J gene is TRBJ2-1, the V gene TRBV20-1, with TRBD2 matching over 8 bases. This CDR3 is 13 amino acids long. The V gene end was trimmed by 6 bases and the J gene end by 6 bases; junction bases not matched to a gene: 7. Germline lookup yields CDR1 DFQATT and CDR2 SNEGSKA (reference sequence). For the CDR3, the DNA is TGCAGTGCCGTCGCGGGAGGAGGCAATGAGCAGTTCTTC. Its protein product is CSAVAGGGNEQFF.

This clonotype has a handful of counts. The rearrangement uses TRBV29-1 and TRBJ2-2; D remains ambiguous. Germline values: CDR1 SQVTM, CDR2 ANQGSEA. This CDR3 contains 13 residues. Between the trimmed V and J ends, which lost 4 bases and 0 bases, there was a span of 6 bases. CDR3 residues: CSVGEPNTGELFF. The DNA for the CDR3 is TGCAGCGTTGGTGAGCCGAACACCGGGGAGCTGTTTTTT.

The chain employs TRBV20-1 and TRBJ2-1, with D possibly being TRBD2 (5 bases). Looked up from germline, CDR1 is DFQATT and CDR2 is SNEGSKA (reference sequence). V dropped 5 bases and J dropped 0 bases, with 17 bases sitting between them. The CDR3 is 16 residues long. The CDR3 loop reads CSAGPVVGASYNEQFF. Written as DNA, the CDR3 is TGCAGTGCTGGCCCTGTAGTGGGAGCCTCCTACAATGAGCAGTTCTTC.

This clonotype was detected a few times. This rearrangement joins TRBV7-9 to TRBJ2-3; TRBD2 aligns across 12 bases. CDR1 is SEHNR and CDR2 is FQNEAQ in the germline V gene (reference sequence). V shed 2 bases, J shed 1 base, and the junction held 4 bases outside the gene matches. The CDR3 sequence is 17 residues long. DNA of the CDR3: TGTGCCAGCAGCTTACGACTAGCGGGAGACGGCACAGATACGCAGTATTTT. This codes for CASSLRLAGDGTDTQYF. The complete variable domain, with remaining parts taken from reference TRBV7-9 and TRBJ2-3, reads DTGVSQNPRHKITKRGQNVTFRCDPISEHNRLYWYRQTLGQGPEFLTYFQNEAQLEKSRLLSDRFSAERPKGSFSTLEIQRTEQGDSAMYLCASSLRLAGDGTDTQYFGPGTRLTVL.

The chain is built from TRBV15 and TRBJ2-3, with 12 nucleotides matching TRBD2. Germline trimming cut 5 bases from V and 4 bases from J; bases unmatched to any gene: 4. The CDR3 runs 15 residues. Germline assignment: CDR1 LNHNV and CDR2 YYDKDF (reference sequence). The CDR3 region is CATSPRLAGADTQYF. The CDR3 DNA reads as TGTGCCACCAGCCCTCGACTAGCGGGAGCAGATACGCAGTATTTT.

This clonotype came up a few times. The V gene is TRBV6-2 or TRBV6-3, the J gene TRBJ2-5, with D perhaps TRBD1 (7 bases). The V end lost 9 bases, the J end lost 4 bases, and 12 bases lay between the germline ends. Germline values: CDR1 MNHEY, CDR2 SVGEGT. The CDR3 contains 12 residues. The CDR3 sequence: CASAGQLETQYF. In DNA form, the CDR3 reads TGTGCCAGTGCGGGACAGTTAGAGACCCAGTACTTC.

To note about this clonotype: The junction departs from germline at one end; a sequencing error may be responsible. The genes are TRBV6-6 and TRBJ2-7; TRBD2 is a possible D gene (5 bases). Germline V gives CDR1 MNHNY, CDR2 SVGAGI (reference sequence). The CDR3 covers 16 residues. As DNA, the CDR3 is TGTGCCAACAGTTACTCCCGCGCGGGCGCTTCCTACGAGCAGTACTTC. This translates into CANSYSRAGASYEQYF.

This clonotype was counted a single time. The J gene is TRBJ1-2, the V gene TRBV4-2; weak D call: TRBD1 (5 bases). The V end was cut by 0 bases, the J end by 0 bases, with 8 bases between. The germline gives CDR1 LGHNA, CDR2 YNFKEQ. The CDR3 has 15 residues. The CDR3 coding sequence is TGTGCCAGCAGCCAAGAGGGGGGTTCTAACTATGGCTACACCTTC. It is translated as CASSQEGGSNYGYTF.

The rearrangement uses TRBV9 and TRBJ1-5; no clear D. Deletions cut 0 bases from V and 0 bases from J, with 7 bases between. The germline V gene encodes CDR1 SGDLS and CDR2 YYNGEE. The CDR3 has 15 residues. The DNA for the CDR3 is TGTGCCAGCAGCGTAGACGGTTATAGCAATCAGCCCCAGCATTTT. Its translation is CASSVDGYSNQPQHF.

In nucleotides, the CDR3 is TGTGCCAGCACACCTAAAGCGGGAAGGGCACCCTACGAGCAGTACTTC. This sequence encodes CASTPKAGRAPYEQYF. The chain has TRBV28 and TRBJ2-7; 7 bases fit TRBD2. Per the germline V gene, CDR1 is MDHEN and CDR2 is SYDVKM. The length of the CDR3 is 16 residues. V shed 7 bases and J 2 bases; nucleotides not matched to a gene: 14.

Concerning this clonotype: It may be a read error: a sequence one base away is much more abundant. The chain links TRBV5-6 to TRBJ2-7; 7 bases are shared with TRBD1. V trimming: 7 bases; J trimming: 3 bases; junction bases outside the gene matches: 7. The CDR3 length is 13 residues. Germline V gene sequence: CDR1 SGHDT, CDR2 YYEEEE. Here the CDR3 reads CASGSDRFYEQYF. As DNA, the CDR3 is TGTGCCAGCGGCTCGGACAGGTTCTACGAGCAGTACTTC. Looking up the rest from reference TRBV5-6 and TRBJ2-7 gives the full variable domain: DAGVTQSPTHLIKTRGQQVTLRCSPKSGHDTVSWYQQALGQGPQFIFQYYEEEERQRGNFPDRFSGHQFPNYSSELNVNALLLGDSALYLCASGSDRFYEQYFGPGTRLTVT.

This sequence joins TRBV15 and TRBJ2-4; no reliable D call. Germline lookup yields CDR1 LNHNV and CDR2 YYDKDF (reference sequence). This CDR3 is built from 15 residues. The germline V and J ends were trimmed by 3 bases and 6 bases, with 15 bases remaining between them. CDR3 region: CATSSRLDDGNIQYF. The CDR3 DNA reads TGTGCCACCAGCAGTCGCTTGGACGATGGAAACATTCAGTACTTC.

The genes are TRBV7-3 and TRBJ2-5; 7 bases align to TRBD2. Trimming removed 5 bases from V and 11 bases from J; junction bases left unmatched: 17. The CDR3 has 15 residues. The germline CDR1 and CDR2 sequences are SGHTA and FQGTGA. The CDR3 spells CASSRLAASGDEQYF. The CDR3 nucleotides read TGTGCCAGCAGCCGACTAGCCGCCTCGGGTGATGAGCAGTACTTC.